The 5 T cell receptor beta chains given below trace back to one sample, sequenced in a study of cytomegalovirus exposure and HLA in healthy donors. This PCR relied on a set of 60 Vbeta primers and 13 Jbeta primers. The assay was immunoSEQ multiplex PCR, and TCRdb's table has in-frame clones only and misses some. The repertoire includes around 210,000 clones, over 75% of them detected once, and less than 0.6% sits in the top ten. The sequenced material came from PBMCs. The receptors here all came from a boy aged 5-17 years in good health and CMV-seronegative.

The rearrangement uses TRBV14 and TRBJ1-1, with TRBD1 identical over 7 bases. CDR1 is SGHDN and CDR2 is FVKESK in the germline V gene. The J segment lost 4 bases and the V segment lost 6 bases, leaving 5 bases of the junction unmatched. This CDR3 has 13 amino acids. The CDR3 spells CASSLTGVTEAFF. The CDR3 DNA is TGTGCCAGCAGTCTCACAGGGGTCACTGAAGCTTTCTTT.

This rearrangement joins TRBV7-8 to TRBJ2-1; D call uncertain. The CDR3 extends over 13 amino acids. The V end lost 0 bases, the J end lost 9 bases, and 9 bases lay between the germline ends. CDR1 is SGHVS and CDR2 is FQNEAQ in the germline V gene. DNA of the CDR3: TGTGCCAGCAGCTTAGCAGGCGGAAGTGAGCAGTTCTTC. This gives the protein CASSLAGGSEQFF.

V is TRBV5-6 and J is TRBJ1-1; 7 bases line up with TRBD1. This CDR3 has 12 residues. Germline CDR1 and CDR2: SGHDT and YYEEEE. With V trimmed by 7 bases and J by 8 bases, 8 bases remained unmatched. CDR3 bases: TGTGCCAGCCGACCGCAGGGGGGCGAAGCTTTCTTT. This sequence encodes CASRPQGGEAFF.

The gene calls are TRBV19 and TRBJ1-4; 7 bases align to TRBD1. Unmatched junction bases numbered 11, after V lost 5 bases and J lost 5 bases. CDR3 length equals 16 residues. Looked up from germline, CDR1 is LNHDA and CDR2 is SQIVND (reference sequence). CDR3 amino acids: CASSSTRTGKNEKLFF. Written as DNA, the CDR3 is TGTGCCAGTAGTTCAACCCGGACAGGAAAGAATGAAAAACTGTTTTTT.

This clone was counted between two and nine times. The rearrangement joins TRBV14 to TRBJ2-1; 13 bases are a match to TRBD2. The CDR3 loop spans 16 amino acids. The V gene end was trimmed by 2 bases and the J gene end by 9 bases; junction bases not matched to a gene: 7. Germline CDR1 and CDR2: SGHDN and FVKESK. The CDR3 nucleotides read TGTGCCAGCAGCCAACAACTAGCGGGGGGGCGACTTGAGCAGTTCTTC. Translation: CASSQQLAGGRLEQFF.